This is a list of T cell receptor beta chains from one sample in a study of chemoradiotherapy in HPV16-positive cancers. Sequencing was performed with immunoSEQ multiplex PCR; in TCRdb, only in-frame clones are kept and a portion is missing. The repertoire holds several thousand clones, with roughly 80% as singletons. Material: tumor tissue, obtained from a patient who underwent chemoradiotherapy. These TCRs come from a human donor with HPV-associated anogenital cancer. Each CDR3 is given with its conserved first and last residue. A D gene is named only where the DNA matches it firmly. Only part of the rows carry a size: once, few, many, or a class if the clone is expanded.

clone_size	v_call	d_call	j_call	cdr3_nt	cdr3_aa
once	TRBV19	TRBD1	TRBJ2-2	TGTGCCAGTAGGTCCGGGACAGCCAACACCGGGGAGCTGTTTTTT	CASRSGTANTGELFF
.	TRBV11-2	.	TRBJ1-5	TGTGCCAGCAGTAGGACTGCGGGGCAGCCCCAGCATTTT	CASSRTAGQPQHF
.	TRBV15	TRBD1	TRBJ2-7	TGTGCCACCAGCAGAGACCCGACAGGGGGGGTCGAGCAGTACTTC	CATSRDPTGGVEQYF
.	TRBV19	.	TRBJ1-5	TGTGCCAGTAGTCCTCAAGGACGCCGGGGGAGCAATCAGCCCCAGCATTTT	CASSPQGRRGSNQPQHF
once	TRBV6-6	TRBD1	TRBJ1-1	TGTGCCAGCAGTCGACAGGGGGATACTGAAGCTTTCTTT	CASSRQGDTEAFF
.	TRBV5-1	.	TRBJ2-4	TGCGCCAGCAGCTTAGACAAAAACATTCAGTACTTC	CASSLDKNIQYF
.	TRBV13	.	TRBJ1-1	TGTGCCAGCAGCTTAGGCCGAGGGGGGAGCACTGAAGCTTTCTTT	CASSLGRGGSTEAFF
.	TRBV5-1	.	TRBJ1-2	TGCGCCAGCAGCTCCACAACAGGTTATGGCTACACCTTC	CASSSTTGYGYTF
.	TRBV11-3	TRBD1	TRBJ1-1	TGTGCCAGCAGCGAGAATATAGGACAGGGAGAACCCAACACTGAAGCTTTCTTT	CASSENIGQGEPNTEAFF
.	TRBV21-1	.	TRBJ1-1	TGTGCCAGCAGCAAGCCGCTTTCGGACGGGGATGAAGCTTTCTTT	CASSKPLSDGDEAFF
.	TRBV6-6	.	TRBJ2-6	TGTGCCAGCAGTTACGGCTCTGGGGCCAACGTCCTGACTTTC	CASSYGSGANVLTF
.	TRBV28	TRBD1	TRBJ1-4	TGTGCCAGCAGGCTGGACAGGGGCAGGGATGAAAAACTGTTTTTT	CASRLDRGRDEKLFF
once	TRBV6-5	TRBD1	TRBJ2-7	TGTGCCAGCAGTGGCCCAGGGGGCGACGAGCAGTACTTC	CASSGPGGDEQYF
.	TRBV6-5	.	TRBJ2-2	TGTGCCAGCAGTTATGACGCCGGGGAGCTGTTTTTT	CASSYDAGELFF
once	TRBV2	TRBD1	TRBJ2-5	TGTGCCAGCAGTGAAGCGCCCACGAGGGGGCAGTACTTCTCCCAAGAGACCCAGTACTTC	CASSEAPTRGQYFSQETQYF
.	TRBV9	.	TRBJ1-1	TGTGCCAGCAGCGTAGTCGAAGGGAGCACTGAAGCTTTCTTT	CASSVVEGSTEAFF
.	TRBV5-1	TRBD1	TRBJ1-1	TGCGCCAGCCTTGTCGAGCCCGGACAGGACGAAGCTTTCTTT	CASLVEPGQDEAFF
few	TRBV6-6	.	TRBJ2-5	TGTGCCAGCAGACGCAGGGGATCGGGGCAAGAGACCCAGTACTTC	CASRRRGSGQETQYF
once	TRBV6-5	TRBD1	TRBJ1-1	TGTGCCAGCAGCCGTGACAGGGAAGGAACTGAAGCTTTCTTT	CASSRDREGTEAFF
.	TRBV2	TRBD1	TRBJ2-2	TGTGCCAGCAGTGAAGGGTCAGGGGGCACCGGGGAGCTGTTTTTT	CASSEGSGGTGELFF
.	TRBV7-2	TRBD2	TRBJ2-1	TGTGCCAGCAGCGAATATCCCGGACTAGCGGGGGGGCCCGACAATGAGCAGTTCTTC	CASSEYPGLAGGPDNEQFF
.	TRBV5-1	.	TRBJ2-3	TGCGCCAGCAGCCCATTGGCTCAGGGCGGACTCACAGATACGCAGTATTTT	CASSPLAQGGLTDTQYF
.	TRBV7-9	.	TRBJ2-7	TGTGCCAGCACCCTGACAAATTCCTACGAGCAGTACTTC	CASTLTNSYEQYF
.	TRBV19	.	TRBJ1-5	TGTGCCAGTAGTTATGGAGGGGATCCTCAGCCCCAGCATTTT	CASSYGGDPQPQHF
.	TRBV2	TRBD1	TRBJ1-5	TGTGCCAGCAGCCAGACAGGGACCAATCAGCCCCAGCATTTT	CASSQTGTNQPQHF
.	TRBV4-3	.	TRBJ1-1	TGCGCCAGCAGCCAAGATAGCGGTGAGAACACTGAAGCTTTCTTT	CASSQDSGENTEAFF
.	TRBV5-1	.	TRBJ1-4	TGCGCCAGCCGGTCAACAGGGAATGAAAAACTGTTTTTT	CASRSTGNEKLFF
.	TRBV10-3	TRBD1	TRBJ2-7	TGTGCCATCAGTGAGTTCAGGGGGTACGAGCAGTACTTC	CAISEFRGYEQYF
.	TRBV5-1	.	TRBJ1-1	TGCGCCAGCAGCTTGGCCCAGCAGGGGAACACTGAAGCTTTCTTT	CASSLAQQGNTEAFF
.	TRBV28	.	TRBJ2-2	TGTGCCAGCAGGTTACAGACGAACACCGGGGAGCTGTTTTTT	CASRLQTNTGELFF
.	TRBV5-1	.	TRBJ1-1	TGCGCCAGCAGCTTGTTTCAAACAGGGAACATTGAAGCTTTCTTT	CASSLFQTGNIEAFF
.	TRBV7-9	.	TRBJ2-7	TGTGCCAGCAGCTTATACAACTCCTACGAGCAGTACTTC	CASSLYNSYEQYF
.	TRBV6-5	TRBD1	TRBJ2-3	TGTGCCAGCAGCCGACAGGGTACGCTCGATACGCAGTATTTT	CASSRQGTLDTQYF